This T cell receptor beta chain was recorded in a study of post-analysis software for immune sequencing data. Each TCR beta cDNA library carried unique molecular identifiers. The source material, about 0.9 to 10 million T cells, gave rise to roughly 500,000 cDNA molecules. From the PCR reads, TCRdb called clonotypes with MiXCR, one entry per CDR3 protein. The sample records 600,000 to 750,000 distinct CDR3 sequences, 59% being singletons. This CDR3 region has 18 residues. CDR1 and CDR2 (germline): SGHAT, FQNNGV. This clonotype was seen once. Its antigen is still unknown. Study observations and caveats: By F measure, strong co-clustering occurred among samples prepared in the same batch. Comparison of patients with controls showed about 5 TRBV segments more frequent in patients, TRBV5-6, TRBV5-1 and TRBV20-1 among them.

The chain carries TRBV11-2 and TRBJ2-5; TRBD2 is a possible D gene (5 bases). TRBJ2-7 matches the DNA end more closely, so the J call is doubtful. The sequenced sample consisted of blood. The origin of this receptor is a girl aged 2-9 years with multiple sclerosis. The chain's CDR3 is CASSLDGVPKKVAYEQYF. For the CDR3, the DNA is TGTGCCAGCAGCTTAGACGGGGTCCCGAAAAAAGTTGCCTACGAGCAGTACTTC.